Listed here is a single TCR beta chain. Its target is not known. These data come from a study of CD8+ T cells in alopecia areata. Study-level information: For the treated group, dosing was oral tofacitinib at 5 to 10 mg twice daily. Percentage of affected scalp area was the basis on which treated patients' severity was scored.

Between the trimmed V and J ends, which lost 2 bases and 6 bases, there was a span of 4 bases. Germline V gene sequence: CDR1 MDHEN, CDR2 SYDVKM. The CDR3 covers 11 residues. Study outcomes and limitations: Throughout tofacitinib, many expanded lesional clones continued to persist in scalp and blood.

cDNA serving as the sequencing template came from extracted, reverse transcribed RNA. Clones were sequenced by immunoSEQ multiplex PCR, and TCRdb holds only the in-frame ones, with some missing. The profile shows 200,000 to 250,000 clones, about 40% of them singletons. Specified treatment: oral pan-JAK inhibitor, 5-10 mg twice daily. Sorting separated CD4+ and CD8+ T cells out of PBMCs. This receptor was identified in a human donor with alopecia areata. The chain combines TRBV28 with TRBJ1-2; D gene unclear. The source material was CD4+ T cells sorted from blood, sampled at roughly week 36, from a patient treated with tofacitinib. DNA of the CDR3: TGTGCCAGCAGTTTAGGAAATGGCTACACCTTC. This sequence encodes CASSLGNGYTF.